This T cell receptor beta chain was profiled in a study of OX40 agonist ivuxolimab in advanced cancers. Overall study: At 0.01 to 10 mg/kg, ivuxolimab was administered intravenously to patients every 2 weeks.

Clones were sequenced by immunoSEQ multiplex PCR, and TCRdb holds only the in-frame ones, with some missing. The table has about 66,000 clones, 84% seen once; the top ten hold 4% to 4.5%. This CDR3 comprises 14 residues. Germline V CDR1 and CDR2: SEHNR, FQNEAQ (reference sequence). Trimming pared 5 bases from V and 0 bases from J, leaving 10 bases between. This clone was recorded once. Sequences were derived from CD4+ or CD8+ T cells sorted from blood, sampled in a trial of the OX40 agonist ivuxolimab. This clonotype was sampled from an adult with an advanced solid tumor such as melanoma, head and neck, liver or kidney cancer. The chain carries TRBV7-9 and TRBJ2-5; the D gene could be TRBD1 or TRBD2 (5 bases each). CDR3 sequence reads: CASSAGTNQETQYF. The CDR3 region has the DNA TGTGCCAGCAGCGCCGGGACCAACCAAGAGACCCAGTACTTC.